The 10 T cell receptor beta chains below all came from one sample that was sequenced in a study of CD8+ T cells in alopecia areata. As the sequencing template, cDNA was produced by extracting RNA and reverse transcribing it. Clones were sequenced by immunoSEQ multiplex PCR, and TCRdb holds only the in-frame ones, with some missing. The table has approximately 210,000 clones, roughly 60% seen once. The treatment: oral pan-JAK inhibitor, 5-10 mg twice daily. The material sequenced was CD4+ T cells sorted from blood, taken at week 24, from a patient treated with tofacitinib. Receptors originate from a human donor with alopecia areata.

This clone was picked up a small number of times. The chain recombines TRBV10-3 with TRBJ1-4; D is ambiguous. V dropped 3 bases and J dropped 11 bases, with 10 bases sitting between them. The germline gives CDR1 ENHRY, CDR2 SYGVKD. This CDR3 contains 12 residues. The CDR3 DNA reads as TGTGCCATCAGTGATTCCTCGGGGAAACTGTTTTTT. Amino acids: CAISDSSGKLFF.

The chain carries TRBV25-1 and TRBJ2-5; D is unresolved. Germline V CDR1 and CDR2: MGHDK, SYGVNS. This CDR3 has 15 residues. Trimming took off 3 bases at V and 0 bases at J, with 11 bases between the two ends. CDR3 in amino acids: CASSERGDHQETQYF. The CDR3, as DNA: TGTGCCAGCAGTGAGAGAGGAGATCACCAAGAGACCCAGTACTTC.

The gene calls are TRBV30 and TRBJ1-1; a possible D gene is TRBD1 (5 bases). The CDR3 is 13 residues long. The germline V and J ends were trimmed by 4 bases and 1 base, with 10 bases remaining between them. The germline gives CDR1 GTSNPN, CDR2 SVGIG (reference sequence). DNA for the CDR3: TGTGCCTGGACGAGGAGGGGGAACACTGAAGCTTTCTTT. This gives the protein CAWTRRGNTEAFF.

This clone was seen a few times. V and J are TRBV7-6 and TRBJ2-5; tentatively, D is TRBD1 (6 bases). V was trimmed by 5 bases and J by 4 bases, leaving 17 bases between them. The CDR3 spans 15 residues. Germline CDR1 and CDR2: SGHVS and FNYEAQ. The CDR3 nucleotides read TGTGCCAGCAGCCCGATCCAGGGGCTCGGAGAGACCCAGTACTTC. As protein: CASSPIQGLGETQYF.

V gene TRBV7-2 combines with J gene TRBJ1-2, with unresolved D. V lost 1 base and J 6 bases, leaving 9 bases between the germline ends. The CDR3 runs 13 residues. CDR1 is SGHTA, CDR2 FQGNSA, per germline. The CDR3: CASSLVDRNGYTF. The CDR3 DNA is TGTGCCAGCAGCTTAGTCGACCGCAATGGCTACACCTTC.

The CDR3 bases are TGTGCCAGCAGTTTATTGGGCAGAGACTATGGCTACACCTTC. Protein sequence: CASSLLGRDYGYTF. The J gene is TRBJ1-2, the V gene TRBV28; D is unresolved. Trimming shortened V by 1 base and J by 3 bases, and 9 bases separated the two germline ends. This CDR3 contains 14 residues. Germline CDR1 and CDR2: MDHEN and SYDVKM.

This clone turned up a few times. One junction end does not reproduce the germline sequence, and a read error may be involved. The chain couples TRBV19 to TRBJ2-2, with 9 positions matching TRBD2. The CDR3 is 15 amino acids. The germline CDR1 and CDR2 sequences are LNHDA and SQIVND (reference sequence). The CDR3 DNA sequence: TGTGCCAGTAGCATAGCGGGGGCTTCGACCGGGGAGCTGTTTTTT. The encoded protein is CASSIAGASTGELFF.

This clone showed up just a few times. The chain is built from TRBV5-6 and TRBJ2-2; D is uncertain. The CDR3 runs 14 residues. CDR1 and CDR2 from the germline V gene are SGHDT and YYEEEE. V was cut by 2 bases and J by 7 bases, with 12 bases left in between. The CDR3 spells CASSFGSIDGELFF. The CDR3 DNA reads TGTGCCAGCAGCTTCGGTAGTATTGACGGGGAGCTGTTTTTT.

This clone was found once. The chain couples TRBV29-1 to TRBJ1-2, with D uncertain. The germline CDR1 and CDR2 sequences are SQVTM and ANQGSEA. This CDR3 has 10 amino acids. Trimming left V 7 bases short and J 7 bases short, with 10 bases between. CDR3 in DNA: TGCAGCGCCGAGGCAGGTGGCTACACCTTC. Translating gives CSAEAGGYTF. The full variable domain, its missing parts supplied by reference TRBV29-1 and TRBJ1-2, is SAVISQKPSRDICQRGTSLTIQCQVDSQVTMMFWYRQQPGQSLTLIATANQGSEATYESGFVIDKFPISRPNLTFSTLTVSNMSPEDSSIYLCSAEAGGYTFGSGTRLTVV.

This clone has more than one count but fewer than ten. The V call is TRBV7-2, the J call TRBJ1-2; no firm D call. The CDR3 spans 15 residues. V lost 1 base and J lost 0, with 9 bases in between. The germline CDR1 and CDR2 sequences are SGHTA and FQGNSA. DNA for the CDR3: TGTGCCAGCAGCTTAGATCCACACGCTAACTATGGCTACACCTTC. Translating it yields CASSLDPHANYGYTF.